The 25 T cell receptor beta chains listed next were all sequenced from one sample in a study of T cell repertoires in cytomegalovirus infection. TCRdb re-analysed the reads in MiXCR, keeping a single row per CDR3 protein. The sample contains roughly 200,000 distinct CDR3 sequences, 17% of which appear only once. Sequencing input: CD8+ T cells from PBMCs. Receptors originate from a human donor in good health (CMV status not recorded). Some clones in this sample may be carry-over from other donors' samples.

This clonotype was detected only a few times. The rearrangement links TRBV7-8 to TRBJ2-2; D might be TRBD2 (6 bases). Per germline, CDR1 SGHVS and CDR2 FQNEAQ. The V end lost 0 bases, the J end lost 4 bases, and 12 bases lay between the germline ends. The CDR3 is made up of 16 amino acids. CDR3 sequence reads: CASSLARAGITGELFF. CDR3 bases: TGTGCCAGCAGCTTAGCGCGGGCGGGGATCACCGGGGAGCTGTTTTTT.

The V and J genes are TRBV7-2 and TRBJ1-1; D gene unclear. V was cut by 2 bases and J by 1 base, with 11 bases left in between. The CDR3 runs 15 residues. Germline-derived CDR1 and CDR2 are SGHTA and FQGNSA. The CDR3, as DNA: TGTGCCAGCAGCTTAAAAGTCTTAAAGAACACTGAAGCTTTCTTT. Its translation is CASSLKVLKNTEAFF.

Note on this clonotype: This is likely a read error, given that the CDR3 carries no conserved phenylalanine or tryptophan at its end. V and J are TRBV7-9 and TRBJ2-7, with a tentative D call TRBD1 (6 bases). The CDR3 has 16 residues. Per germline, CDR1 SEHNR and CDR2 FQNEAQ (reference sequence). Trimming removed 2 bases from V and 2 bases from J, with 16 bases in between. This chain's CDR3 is CASSLSGGRTPYEQYL. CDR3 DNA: TGTGCCAGCAGCTTAAGTGGGGGCAGGACCCCCTACGAGCAGTACTTG.

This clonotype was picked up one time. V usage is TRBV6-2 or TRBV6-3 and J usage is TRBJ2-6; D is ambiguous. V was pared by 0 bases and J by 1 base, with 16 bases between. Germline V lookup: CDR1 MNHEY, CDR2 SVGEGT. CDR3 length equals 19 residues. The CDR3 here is CASSYSVPGPTSGANVLTF. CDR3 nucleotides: TGTGCCAGCAGTTACTCCGTGCCGGGCCCAACGTCTGGGGCCAACGTCCTGACTTTC.

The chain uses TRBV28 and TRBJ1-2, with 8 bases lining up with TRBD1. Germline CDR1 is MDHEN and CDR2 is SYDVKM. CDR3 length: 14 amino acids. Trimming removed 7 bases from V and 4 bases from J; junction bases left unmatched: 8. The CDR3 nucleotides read TGTGCCAGCAACCTACAGGGGGATAGCTATGGCTACACCTTC. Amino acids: CASNLQGDSYGYTF.

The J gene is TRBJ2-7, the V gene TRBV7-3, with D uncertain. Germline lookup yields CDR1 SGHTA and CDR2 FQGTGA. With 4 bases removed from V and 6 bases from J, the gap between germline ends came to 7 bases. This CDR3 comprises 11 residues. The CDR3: CASSSLFEQYF. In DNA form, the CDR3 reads TGTGCCAGCAGCTCCCTCTTCGAGCAGTACTTC. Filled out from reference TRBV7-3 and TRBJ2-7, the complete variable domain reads GAGVSQTPSNKVTEKGKYVELRCDPISGHTALYWYRQSLGQGPEFLIYFQGTGAADDSGLPNDRFFAVRPEGSVSTLKIQRTERGDSAVYLCASSSLFEQYFGPGTRLTVT.

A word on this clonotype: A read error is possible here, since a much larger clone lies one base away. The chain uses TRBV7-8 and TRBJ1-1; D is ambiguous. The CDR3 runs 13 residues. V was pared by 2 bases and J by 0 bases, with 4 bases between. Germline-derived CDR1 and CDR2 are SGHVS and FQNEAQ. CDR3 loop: CASSLWLNTEAFF. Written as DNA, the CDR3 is TGTGCCAGCAGCTTATGGTTGAACACTGAAGCTTTCTTT.

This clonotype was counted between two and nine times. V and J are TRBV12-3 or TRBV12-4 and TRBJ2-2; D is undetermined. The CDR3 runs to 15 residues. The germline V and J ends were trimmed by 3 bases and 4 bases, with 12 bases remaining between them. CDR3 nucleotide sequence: TGTGCCAGCAGTTTTAAGGGATCAACCACCGGGGAGCTGTTTTTT. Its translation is CASSFKGSTTGELFF.

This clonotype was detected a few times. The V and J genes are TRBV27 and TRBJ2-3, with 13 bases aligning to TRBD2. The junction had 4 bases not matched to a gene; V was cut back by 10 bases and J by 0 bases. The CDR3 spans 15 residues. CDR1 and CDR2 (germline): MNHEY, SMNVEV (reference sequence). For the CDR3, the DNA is TGTGCCACCTCGGGACTAGCGGGGAGCACAGATACGCAGTATTTT. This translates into CATSGLAGSTDTQYF.

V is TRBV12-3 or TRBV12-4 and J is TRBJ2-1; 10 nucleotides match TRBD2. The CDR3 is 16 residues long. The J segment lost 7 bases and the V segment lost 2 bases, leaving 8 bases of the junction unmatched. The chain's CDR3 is CASSLWSSGGINEQFF. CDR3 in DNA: TGTGCCAGCAGTTTATGGTCTAGCGGGGGTATAAATGAGCAGTTCTTC.

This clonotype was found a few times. The CDR3 loop reads CAISHDREPPFDTEAFF. CDR3 DNA sequence: TGTGCCATCAGTCACGACAGGGAGCCCCCCTTTGACACTGAAGCTTTCTTT. This rearrangement joins TRBV10-3 to TRBJ1-1, with TRBD1 matching 7 bases. Losses at the gene ends were 5 bases for V and 3 bases for J; bases not matched to a gene: 15. CDR3 length equals 17 residues. CDR1 ENHRY and CDR2 SYGVKD come from the germline V gene.

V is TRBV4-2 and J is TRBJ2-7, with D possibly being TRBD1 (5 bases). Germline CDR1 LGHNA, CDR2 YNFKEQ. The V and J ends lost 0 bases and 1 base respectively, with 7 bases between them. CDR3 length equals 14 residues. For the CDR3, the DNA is TGTGCCAGCAGCCAAGATCAGGGATCCTACGAGCAGTACTTC. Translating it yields CASSQDQGSYEQYF.

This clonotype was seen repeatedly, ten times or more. The CDR3 DNA follows: TGTGCCAGCAGCTTAAAGTTAGCCGGAGATGGCTACACCTTC. Translating it yields CASSLKLAGDGYTF. The gene calls are TRBV7-2 and TRBJ1-2; D is ambiguous. Per germline, CDR1 SGHTA and CDR2 FQGNSA. The length of the CDR3 is 14 residues. Trimming stripped 2 bases from V and 6 bases from J, with 13 bases between.

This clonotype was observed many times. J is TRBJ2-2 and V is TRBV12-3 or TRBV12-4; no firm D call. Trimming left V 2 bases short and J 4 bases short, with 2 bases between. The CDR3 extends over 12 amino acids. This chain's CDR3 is CASSLPTGELFF. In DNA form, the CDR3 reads TGTGCCAGCAGTTTACCCACCGGGGAGCTGTTTTTT.

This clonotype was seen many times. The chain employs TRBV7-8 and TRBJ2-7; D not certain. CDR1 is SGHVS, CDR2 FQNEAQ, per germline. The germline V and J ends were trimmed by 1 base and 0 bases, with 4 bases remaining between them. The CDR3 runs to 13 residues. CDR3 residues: CASSLDFSYEQYF. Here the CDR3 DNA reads TGTGCCAGCAGCTTAGATTTCTCCTACGAGCAGTACTTC.

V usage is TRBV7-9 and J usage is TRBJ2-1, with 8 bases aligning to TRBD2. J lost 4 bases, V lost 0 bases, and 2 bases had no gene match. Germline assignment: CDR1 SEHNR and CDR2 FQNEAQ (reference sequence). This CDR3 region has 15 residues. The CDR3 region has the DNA TGTGCCAGCAGCTTAGCACTAGCGGATTACAATGAGCAGTTCTTC. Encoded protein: CASSLALADYNEQFF.

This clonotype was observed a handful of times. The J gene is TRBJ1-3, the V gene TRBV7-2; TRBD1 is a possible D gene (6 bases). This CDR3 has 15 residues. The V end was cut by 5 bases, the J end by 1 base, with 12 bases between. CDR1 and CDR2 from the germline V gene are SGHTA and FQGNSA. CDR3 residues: CASSHRDTSGNTIYF. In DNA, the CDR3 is TGTGCCAGCAGCCACCGGGACACTTCTGGAAACACCATATATTTT.

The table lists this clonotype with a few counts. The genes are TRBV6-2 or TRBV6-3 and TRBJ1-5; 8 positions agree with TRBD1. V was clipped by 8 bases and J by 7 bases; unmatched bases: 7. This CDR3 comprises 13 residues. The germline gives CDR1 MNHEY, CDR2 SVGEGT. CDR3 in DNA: TGTGCCAGCGGGGGCAGGGGGCGACAGCCCCAGCATTTT. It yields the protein CASGGRGRQPQHF.

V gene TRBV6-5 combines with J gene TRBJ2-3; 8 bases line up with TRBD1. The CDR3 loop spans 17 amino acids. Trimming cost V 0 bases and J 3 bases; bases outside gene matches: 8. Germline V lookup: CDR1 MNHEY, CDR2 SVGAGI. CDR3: CASSYSPGQAVTDTQYF. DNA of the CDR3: TGTGCCAGCAGTTACTCCCCGGGACAGGCCGTTACAGATACGCAGTATTTT.

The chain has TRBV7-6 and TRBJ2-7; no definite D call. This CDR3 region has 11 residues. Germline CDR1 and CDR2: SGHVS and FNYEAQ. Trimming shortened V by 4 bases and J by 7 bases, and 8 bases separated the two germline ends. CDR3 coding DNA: TGTGCCAGCAGCTCCCCGGCGGAGCAGTACTTC. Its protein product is CASSSPAEQYF. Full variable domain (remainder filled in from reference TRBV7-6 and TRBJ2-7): GAGVSQSPRYKVTKRGQDVALRCDPISGHVSLYWYRQALGQGPEFLTYFNYEAQQDKSGLPNDRFSAERPEGSISTLTIQRTEQRDSAMYRCASSSPAEQYFGPGTRLTVT.

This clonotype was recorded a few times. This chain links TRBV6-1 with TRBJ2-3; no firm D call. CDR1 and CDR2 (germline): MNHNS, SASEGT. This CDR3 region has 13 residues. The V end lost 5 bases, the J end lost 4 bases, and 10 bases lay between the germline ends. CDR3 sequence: CASSSVWSDTQYF. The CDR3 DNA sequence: TGTGCCAGCAGTTCGGTTTGGTCAGATACGCAGTATTTT.

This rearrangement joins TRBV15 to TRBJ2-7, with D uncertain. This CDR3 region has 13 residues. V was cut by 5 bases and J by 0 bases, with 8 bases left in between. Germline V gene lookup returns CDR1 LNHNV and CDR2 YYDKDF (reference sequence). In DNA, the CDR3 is TGTGCCACCAGCGCGCACAGCTCCTACGAGCAGTACTTC. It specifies CATSAHSSYEQYF.

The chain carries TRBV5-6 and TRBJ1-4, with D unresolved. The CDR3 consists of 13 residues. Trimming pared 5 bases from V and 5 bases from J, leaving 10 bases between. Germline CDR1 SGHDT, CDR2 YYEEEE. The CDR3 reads CASRATENEKLFF. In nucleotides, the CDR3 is TGTGCCAGCAGGGCCACGGAAAATGAAAAACTGTTTTTT.

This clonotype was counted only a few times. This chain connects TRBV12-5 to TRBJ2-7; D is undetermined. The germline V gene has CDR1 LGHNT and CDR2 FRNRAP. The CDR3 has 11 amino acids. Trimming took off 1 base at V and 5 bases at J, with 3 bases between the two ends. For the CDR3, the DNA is TGTGCTAGTGGTTTGGCAAACGAGCAGTACTTC. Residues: CASGLANEQYF.

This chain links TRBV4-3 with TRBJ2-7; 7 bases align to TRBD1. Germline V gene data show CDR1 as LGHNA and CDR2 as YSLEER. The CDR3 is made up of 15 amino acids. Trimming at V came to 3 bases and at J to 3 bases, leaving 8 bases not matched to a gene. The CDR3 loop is CASSQEAQGVYEQYF. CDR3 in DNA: TGCGCCAGCAGCCAGGAAGCCCAGGGGGTCTACGAGCAGTACTTC.